This is a list of T cell receptor beta chains from one sample in a study of blood T cell repertoires in COVID-19. Clones were read by immunoSEQ multiplex PCR, and TCRdb kept only the in-frame ones, dropping some. Of under 450,000 clones in the sample, 80% to 90% were seen once. The specimen was peripheral blood. These receptors were obtained from a woman in her sixties with COVID-19, enrolled during active disease. The CDR3 runs from the conserved cysteine through the conserved F or W. The order of the fields is J gene, V gene, clone size, D gene, CDR3 DNA, CDR3 protein. The D gene is left open where the match is weak. Size is omitted from some rows. Given values are once, few, many or a class for expanded clones.

>TRBJ2-2|TRBV6-5|.|TRBD2
TGTGCCAGCAGTAACGCGGGGGGGACCGGGGAGCTGTTTTTT
CASSNAGGTGELFF
>TRBJ1-2|TRBV5-4|once|.
TGTGCCAGCAGCTTCAGGGGAGCTAACTATGGCTACACCTTC
CASSFRGANYGYTF
>TRBJ2-3|TRBV5-1|.|TRBD2
TGCGCCAGCACCCCACTGACTAGCGGGGGTAGCACAGATACGCAGTATTTT
CASTPLTSGGSTDTQYF
>TRBJ1-5|TRBV6-5|.|.
TGTGCCAGCAGTTACTCCAGTCTCAGCAATCAGCCCCAGCATTTT
CASSYSSLSNQPQHF
>TRBJ1-1|TRBV12-3/TRBV12-4|.|.
TGTGCCAGCAGTTTTGGCAAAGAGGGAGCTTTCTTT
CASSFGKEGAFF
>TRBJ2-2|TRBV18|.|TRBD1
TGTGCCAGCACTCGACAGGGAACCACCGGGGAGCTGTTTTTT
CASTRQGTTGELFF
>TRBJ1-5|TRBV30|.|.
TGTGCCTGGAGTGCAGGACAGACGAATCAGCCCCAGCATTTT
CAWSAGQTNQPQHF
>TRBJ1-3|TRBV30|.|.
TGTGCCTGGAGTGTACAAGGGGCCATATATTTT
CAWSVQGAIYF
>TRBJ2-7|TRBV2|.|TRBD2
TGTGCCAGCAGTGATCCAGCGGGGGGAAATAACGAGCAGTACTTC
CASSDPAGGNNEQYF
>TRBJ2-1|TRBV6-5|.|TRBD2
TGTGCCAGCCTTAGCGGGGGCTCCTACAATGAGCAGTTCTTC
CASLSGGSYNEQFF
>TRBJ1-2|TRBV5-1|.|.
TGCGCCAGCAGCTTGGCGGGGGGTAACTATGGCTACACCTTC
CASSLAGGNYGYTF
>TRBJ1-1|TRBV11-2|.|.
TGTGCCAGCAGCTTATCCAGTAAAGCTTTCTTT
CASSLSSKAFF
>TRBJ1-5|TRBV27|few|.
TGTGCCAGCGGGTCCGTGGCGGACTATCAGCCCCAGCATTTT
CASGSVADYQPQHF
>TRBJ2-7|TRBV7-8|.|.
TGTGCCAGCAGCTTAGCGGCAGGGGCCTACGAGCAGTACTTC
CASSLAAGAYEQYF
>TRBJ2-7|TRBV5-1|.|.
TGCGCCAGCAGCTTGGAATTTCTCGAGCAGTACTTC
CASSLEFLEQYF